A selection of T cell receptor beta chains follows, all from one sample in a study of CD8 T cells in Susac syndrome. One entry per CDR3 protein, called by TCRdb with MiXCR from the immunoSEQ multiplex PCR reads. The sample consists of around 230,000 distinct CDR3 sequences, 95% of them appearing once. What was sequenced was CD4+ T cells from PBMCs. These receptors all stem from a human donor with multiple sclerosis. CDR3s include the opening cysteine and the closing phenylalanine or tryptophan. D genes are given only for firm matches. Clone size, where shown, is once, few, many, or a class for clones that have expanded.

clone size | J gene | D gene | V gene | CDR3 protein | CDR3 DNA
- | TRBJ1-1 | TRBD1 | TRBV27 | CASSFDRGGNTEAFF | TGTGCCAGCAGTTTCGACAGGGGAGGGAACACTGAAGCTTTCTTT
- | TRBJ2-1 | TRBD1 | TRBV9 | CASSVVGGNYNEQFF | TGTGCCAGCAGCGTAGTAGGGGGCAACTACAATGAGCAGTTCTTC
once | TRBJ1-5 | - | TRBV5-1 | CASSLGQNSNQPQHF | TGCGCCAGCAGCTTGGGTCAGAATAGCAATCAGCCCCAGCATTTT
- | TRBJ2-2 | - | TRBV3-1 | CASSQSSATNTGELFF | TGTGCCAGCAGCCAGTCTAGCGCTACGAACACCGGGGAGCTGTTTTTT
- | TRBJ2-7 | - | TRBV5-1 | CASRKTDYPYEQYF | TGCGCCAGCAGAAAGACGGACTACCCATACGAGCAGTACTTC
- | TRBJ1-1 | TRBD1 | TRBV20-1 | CSAVTTGAYTEAFF | TGCAGTGCTGTGACGACAGGGGCGTACACTGAAGCTTTCTTT
- | TRBJ1-6 | TRBD1 | TRBV12-3/TRBV12-4 | CASSSQGNSPLHF | TGTGCCAGCAGTTCACAGGGGAATTCACCCCTCCACTTT
- | TRBJ1-1 | - | TRBV7-9 | CASDLRGMNTEAFF | TGTGCCAGCGACTTACGGGGTATGAACACTGAAGCTTTCTTT
- | TRBJ1-5 | TRBD1 | TRBV12-3/TRBV12-4 | CASSGTGNNQPQHF | TGTGCCAGCAGTGGGACAGGAAACAATCAGCCCCAGCATTTT
- | TRBJ1-6 | - | TRBV10-3 | CAISSGASPLHF | TGTGCCATCAGCTCAGGGGCCTCACCCCTCCACTTT
- | TRBJ1-5 | TRBD1 | TRBV30 | CAWSTGENQPQHF | TGTGCCTGGAGCACAGGGGAGAATCAGCCCCAGCATTTT
once | TRBJ1-1 | - | TRBV3-1 | CASSPPTGLRNTEAFF | TGTGCCAGCAGCCCCCCTACGGGGTTGAGGAACACTGAAGCTTTCTTT
- | TRBJ2-1 | TRBD1 | TRBV9 | CASSATGGLDEQFF | TGTGCCAGCAGCGCGACAGGGGGCCTCGATGAGCAGTTCTTC
- | TRBJ1-2 | TRBD1 | TRBV7-9 | CASSTQSDRGPYGYTF | TGTGCCAGCAGTACCCAATCGGACAGGGGGCCCTATGGCTACACCTTC
- | TRBJ2-1 | - | TRBV12-3/TRBV12-4 | CASSLIDGRDNEQFF | TGTGCCAGCAGTTTAATCGACGGGCGGGACAATGAGCAGTTCTTC
- | TRBJ1-2 | TRBD1 | TRBV30 | CAWGARTGGGTNYGYTF | TGTGCCTGGGGCGCTAGGACAGGGGGTGGAACTAACTATGGCTACACCTTC
- | TRBJ1-1 | TRBD1 | TRBV18 | CASSTDRATEAFF | TGTGCCAGCTCAACGGACAGGGCCACTGAAGCTTTCTTT
once | TRBJ1-1 | - | TRBV20-1 | CSAATGPEAFF | TGCAGTGCTGCAACAGGGCCTGAAGCTTTCTTT
- | TRBJ2-5 | - | TRBV20-1 | CSARDAGKQGGKETQYF | TGCAGTGCTAGAGATGCGGGCAAACAGGGGGGGAAAGAGACCCAGTACTTC
- | TRBJ1-6 | TRBD1 | TRBV6-5 | CASSLRTGGNSPLHF | TGTGCCAGCAGTCTCAGGACAGGGGGTAATTCACCCCTCCACTTT
- | TRBJ2-3 | TRBD2 | TRBV11-3 | CASSPGTSGLFTDTQYF | TGTGCCAGCAGCCCTGGGACTAGCGGGCTCTTCACAGATACGCAGTATTTT
- | TRBJ2-5 | - | TRBV29-1 | CSVIASPETQYF | TGCAGCGTTATAGCGTCCCCAGAGACCCAGTACTTC
- | TRBJ1-6 | - | TRBV18 | CASSPPTGTLHF | TGTGCCAGCTCACCACCGACGGGAACCCTCCACTTT
- | TRBJ1-1 | - | TRBV9 | CASSVAVETGTEAFF | TGTGCCAGCAGCGTAGCGGTGGAGACGGGCACTGAAGCTTTCTTT
- | TRBJ2-7 | TRBD1 | TRBV20-1 | CSAPGLRDRSSYEQYF | TGCAGTGCTCCAGGCCTACGGGACAGATCCTCCTACGAGCAGTACTTC
- | TRBJ2-3 | - | TRBV2 | CASSEQVPHTQYF | TGTGCCAGCAGTGAGCAGGTTCCCCATACGCAGTATTTT
- | TRBJ1-5 | - | TRBV28 | CASRWGSNQPQHF | TGTGCCAGCAGATGGGGTAGCAATCAGCCCCAGCATTTT
once | TRBJ2-1 | - | TRBV3-1 | CASSQDIRFNEQFF | TGTGCCAGCAGCCAAGATATCAGGTTCAATGAGCAGTTCTTC
- | TRBJ1-2 | - | TRBV29-1 | CSVDVGWRGYGYTF | TGCAGCGTTGATGTGGGGTGGAGGGGCTATGGCTACACCTTC
- | TRBJ2-4 | - | TRBV2 | CASSFEIQKNIQYF | TGTGCCAGCAGTTTCGAAATCCAGAAAAACATTCAGTACTTC
- | TRBJ2-1 | - | TRBV15 | CATSRDRGPESYRQFF | TGTGCCACCAGCAGAGATCGAGGACCAGAATCGTATAGGCAGTTCTTC
once | TRBJ2-1 | TRBD2 | TRBV29-1 | CSVGGRVYNEQFF | TGCAGCGTTGGTGGGAGGGTCTACAATGAGCAGTTCTTC
- | TRBJ2-4 | - | TRBV5-4 | CASSLPGLSGTIQYF | TGTGCCAGCAGCTTGCCTGGGCTAAGTGGGACCATTCAGTACTTC
- | TRBJ1-2 | - | TRBV7-9 | CASSLAGARVYGYTF | TGTGCCAGCAGCTTAGCAGGGGCTCGGGTCTATGGCTACACCTTC
- | TRBJ2-7 | - | TRBV29-1 | CSDLPRGYSYEQYF | TGCAGCGACCTTCCTCGGGGATACTCCTACGAGCAGTACTTC
- | TRBJ1-5 | - | TRBV28 | CASSPVGRGDNQPQHF | TGTGCCAGCAGTCCTGTTGGCAGGGGCGACAATCAGCCCCAGCATTTT
- | TRBJ1-1 | TRBD1 | TRBV20-1 | CSAAQGALVTEAFF | TGCAGTGCTGCACAGGGGGCTTTGGTAACTGAAGCTTTCTTT
- | TRBJ1-2 | TRBD1 | TRBV10-3 | CAISIGTGYGYTF | TGTGCCATCAGCATCGGGACAGGCTATGGCTACACCTTC
once | TRBJ1-1 | - | TRBV18 | CASTQDGAMNTEAFF | TGTGCCAGCACCCAGGACGGAGCCATGAACACTGAAGCTTTCTTT
- | TRBJ1-1 | - | TRBV5-1 | CASSLEEGVTEAFF | TGCGCCAGCAGCTTGGAGGAGGGGGTGACTGAAGCTTTCTTT
- | TRBJ1-6 | - | TRBV27 | CASSLFSGPNSPLHF | TGTGCCAGCAGTTTATTTTCGGGCCCGAATTCACCCCTCCACTTT
- | TRBJ2-1 | TRBD2 | TRBV29-1 | CSVELAGGYNEQFF | TGCAGCGTTGAACTAGCGGGAGGATACAATGAGCAGTTCTTC
- | TRBJ2-1 | - | TRBV5-6 | CASSLRLDEQFF | TGTGCCAGCAGTTTGCGGCTCGATGAGCAGTTCTTC
- | TRBJ2-1 | - | TRBV12-3/TRBV12-4 | CASTIGRATYNEQFF | TGTGCCAGCACCATTGGGCGGGCTACCTACAATGAGCAGTTCTTC
- | TRBJ1-2 | TRBD1 | TRBV19 | CASSTSGQVRGYTF | TGTGCCAGTAGTACCTCGGGACAGGTCCGTGGCTACACCTTC
- | TRBJ2-7 | TRBD2 | TRBV2 | CASSETGTRVREQYF | TGTGCCAGCAGTGAAACTGGGACTAGAGTGCGCGAGCAGTACTTC
- | TRBJ1-1 | TRBD1 | TRBV7-9 | CASSDRQGATFF | TGTGCCAGCAGCGACAGACAGGGGGCAACTTTCTTT
- | TRBJ1-1 | - | TRBV5-1 | CASSTMEGLEAFF | TGCGCCAGCAGTACAATGGAGGGACTGGAAGCTTTCTTT
- | TRBJ1-4 | - | TRBV29-1 | CSVVEGGNEKLFF | TGCAGCGTTGTAGAGGGGGGAAATGAAAAACTGTTTTTT
- | TRBJ2-2 | TRBD1 | TRBV12-3/TRBV12-4 | CASSPVRGSFGELFF | TGTGCCAGCAGTCCAGTCAGGGGGAGTTTCGGGGAGCTGTTTTTT
- | TRBJ2-5 | - | TRBV9 | CASSRDFNIETQYF | TGTGCCAGCAGTCGGGACTTCAACATAGAGACCCAGTACTTC
- | TRBJ2-3 | - | TRBV3-1 | CASSPAPTDTQYF | TGTGCCAGCAGCCCGGCCCCCACAGATACGCAGTATTTT
- | TRBJ2-7 | - | TRBV9 | CASSVAVKGYEQYF | TGTGCCAGCAGCGTTGCCGTAAAGGGCTACGAGCAGTACTTC
- | TRBJ2-7 | - | TRBV30 | CAWKATGTAYEQYF | TGTGCCTGGAAGGCGACCGGGACGGCCTACGAGCAGTACTTC
- | TRBJ2-7 | - | TRBV2 | CASSEQEVNEQYF | TGTGCCAGCAGTGAACAGGAGGTCAACGAGCAGTACTTC
once | TRBJ2-3 | TRBD2 | TRBV5-1 | CASSIPGTSGTDTQYF | TGCGCCAGCAGCATACCCGGGACTAGCGGGACGGATACGCAGTATTTT
- | TRBJ1-2 | TRBD1 | TRBV7-2 | CASSRQGVGYTF | TGTGCCAGCAGTCGACAGGGTGTAGGCTACACCTTC
- | TRBJ2-7 | - | TRBV20-1 | CSVPLQGSQYF | TGCAGTGTTCCCCTACAGGGTTCGCAGTACTTC
once | TRBJ2-7 | - | TRBV29-1 | CSVVRGEYEQYF | TGCAGCGTTGTCAGGGGGGAGTACGAGCAGTACTTC